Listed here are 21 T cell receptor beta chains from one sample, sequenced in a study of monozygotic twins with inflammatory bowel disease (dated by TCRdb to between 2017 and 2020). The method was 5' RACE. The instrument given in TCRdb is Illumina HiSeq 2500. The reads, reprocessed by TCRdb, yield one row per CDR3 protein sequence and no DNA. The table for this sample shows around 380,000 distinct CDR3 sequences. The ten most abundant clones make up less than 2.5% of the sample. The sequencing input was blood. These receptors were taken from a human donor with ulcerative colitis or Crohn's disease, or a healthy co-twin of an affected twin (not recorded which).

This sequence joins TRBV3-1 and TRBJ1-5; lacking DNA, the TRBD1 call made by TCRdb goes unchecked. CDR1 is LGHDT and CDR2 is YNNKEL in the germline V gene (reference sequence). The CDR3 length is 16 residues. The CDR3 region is CASSQAGAGGNQPQHF. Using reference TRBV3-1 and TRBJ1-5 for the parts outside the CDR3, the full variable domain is DTAVSQTPKYLVTQMGNDKSIKCEQNLGHDTMYWYKQDSKKFLKIMFSYNNKELIINETVPNRFSPKSPDKAHLNLHINSLELGDSAVYFCASSQAGAGGNQPQHFGDGTRLSIL.

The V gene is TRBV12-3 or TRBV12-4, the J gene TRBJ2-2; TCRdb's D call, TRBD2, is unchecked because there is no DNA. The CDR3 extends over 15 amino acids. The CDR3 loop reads CASLLAGGIPGELFF.

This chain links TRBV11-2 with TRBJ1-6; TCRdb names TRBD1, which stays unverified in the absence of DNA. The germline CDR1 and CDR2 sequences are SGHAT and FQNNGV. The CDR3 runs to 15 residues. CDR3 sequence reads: CASSQTGYSGSPLHF. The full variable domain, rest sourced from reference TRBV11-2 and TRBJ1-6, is EAGVAQSPRYKIIEKRQSVAFWCNPISGHATLYWYQQILGQGPKLLIQFQNNGVVDDSQLPKDRFSAERLKGVDSTLKIQPAKLEDSAVYLCASSQTGYSGSPLHFGNGTRLTVT.

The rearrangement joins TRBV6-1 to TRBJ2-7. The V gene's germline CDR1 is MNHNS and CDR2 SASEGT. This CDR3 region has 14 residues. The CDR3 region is CASSEGGSPYEQYF.

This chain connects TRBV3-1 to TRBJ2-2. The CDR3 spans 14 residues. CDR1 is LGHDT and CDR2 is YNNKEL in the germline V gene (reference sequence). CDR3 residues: CASSLLPNTGELFF.

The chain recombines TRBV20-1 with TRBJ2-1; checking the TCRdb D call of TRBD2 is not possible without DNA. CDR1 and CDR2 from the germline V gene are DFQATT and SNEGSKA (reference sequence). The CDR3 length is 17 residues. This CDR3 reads CSAIGTSGGFSYNEQFF.

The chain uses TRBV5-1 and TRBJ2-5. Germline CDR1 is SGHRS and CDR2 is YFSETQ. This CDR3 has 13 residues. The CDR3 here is CASSLEGSETQYF.

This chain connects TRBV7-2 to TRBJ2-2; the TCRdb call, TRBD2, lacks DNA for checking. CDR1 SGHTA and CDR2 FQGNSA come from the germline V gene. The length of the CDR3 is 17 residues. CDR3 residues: CASSFAPSGRATGELFF.

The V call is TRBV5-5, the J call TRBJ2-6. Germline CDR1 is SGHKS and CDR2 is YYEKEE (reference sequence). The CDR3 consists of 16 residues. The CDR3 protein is CASSTPQDSGANVLTF.

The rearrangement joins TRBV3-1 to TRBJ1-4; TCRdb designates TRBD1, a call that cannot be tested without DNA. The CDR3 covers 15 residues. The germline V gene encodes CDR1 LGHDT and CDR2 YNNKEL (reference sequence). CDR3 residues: CASSQSDRGYEKLFF.

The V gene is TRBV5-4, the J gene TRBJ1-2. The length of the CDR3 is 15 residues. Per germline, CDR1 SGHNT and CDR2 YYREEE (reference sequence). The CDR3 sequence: CASSLGGLLQYGYTF.

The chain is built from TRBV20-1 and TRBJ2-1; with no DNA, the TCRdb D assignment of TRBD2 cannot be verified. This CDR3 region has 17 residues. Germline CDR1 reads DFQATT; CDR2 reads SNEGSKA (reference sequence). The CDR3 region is CSARDRIAGVRYNEQFF.

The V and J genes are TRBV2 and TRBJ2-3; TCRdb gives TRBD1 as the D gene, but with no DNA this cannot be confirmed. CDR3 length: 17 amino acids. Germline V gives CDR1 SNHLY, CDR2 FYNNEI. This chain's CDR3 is CASSDSETGTGGPPQYF.

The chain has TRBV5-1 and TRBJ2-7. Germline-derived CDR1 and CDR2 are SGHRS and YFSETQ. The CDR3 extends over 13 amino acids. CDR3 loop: CASYNIGSYEQYF.

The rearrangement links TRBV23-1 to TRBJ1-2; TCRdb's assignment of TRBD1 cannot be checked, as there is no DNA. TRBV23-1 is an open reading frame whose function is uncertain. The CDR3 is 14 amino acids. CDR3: CASSQVPGDYGYTF.

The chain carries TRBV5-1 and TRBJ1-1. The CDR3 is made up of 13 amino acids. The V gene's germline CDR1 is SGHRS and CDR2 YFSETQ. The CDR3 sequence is CASSLTWYTEAFF.

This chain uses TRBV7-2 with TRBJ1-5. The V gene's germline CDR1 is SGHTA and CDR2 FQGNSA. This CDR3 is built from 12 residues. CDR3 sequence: CASSSLRQPQHF.

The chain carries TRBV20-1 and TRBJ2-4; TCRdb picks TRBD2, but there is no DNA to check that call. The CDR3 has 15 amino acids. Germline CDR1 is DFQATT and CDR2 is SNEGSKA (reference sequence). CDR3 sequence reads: CSARDPEGGRDEPYF.

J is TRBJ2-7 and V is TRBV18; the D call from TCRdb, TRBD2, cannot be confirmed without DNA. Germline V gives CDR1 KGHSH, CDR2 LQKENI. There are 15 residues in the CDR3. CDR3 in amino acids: CASSPTSGGPREQYF.

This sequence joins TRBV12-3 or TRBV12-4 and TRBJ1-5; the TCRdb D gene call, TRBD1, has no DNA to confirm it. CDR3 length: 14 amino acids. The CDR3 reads CASSLSGAGQPQHF.

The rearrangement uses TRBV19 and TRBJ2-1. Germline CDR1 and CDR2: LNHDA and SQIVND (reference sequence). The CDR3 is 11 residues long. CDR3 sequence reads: CASTRSNEQFF. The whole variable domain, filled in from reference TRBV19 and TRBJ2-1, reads DGGITQSPKYLFRKEGQNVTLSCEQNLNHDAMYWYRQDPGQGLRLIYYSQIVNDFQKGDIAEGYSVSREKKESFPLTVTSAQKNPTAFYLCASTRSNEQFFGPGTRLTVL.